This TCR beta chain comes out of a study of identical twins. Study-wide points: Clonotypes of the beta chain that were abundant in cord blood carried fewer insertions (memory repertoires showed none). The authors drew conclusions from cross-sectional statistical analysis rather than following the same donors. It was possible that invariant MAIT and iNKT cells partly confounded the zero-insertion analyses.

Template switching, a step in the protocol, added a universal primer site, and cDNA carried unique molecular identifiers. TCRdb re-called the 5' RACE reads with MiXCR, one entry per CDR3 protein. The sample lists around 670,000 distinct CDR3 sequences, roughly 6% occurring once. This clonotype was counted between two and nine times. Its specificity is unknown. Sequencing input: naive T cells sorted from blood. The receptor's source is a man between 18 and 35 years old in good health.

The chain's CDR3 is CASSFRTSWALHF. CDR3 coding DNA: TGTGCCAGCAGTTTCCGCACGAGCTGGGCCCTCCACTTT. The chain joins TRBV28 to TRBJ1-6; D call uncertain. The CDR3 totals 13 residues. CDR1 is MDHEN and CDR2 is SYDVKM in the germline V gene. Between the trimmed V and J ends, which lost 3 bases and 14 bases, there was a span of 14 bases.